This is a list of T cell receptor beta chains from one sample in a study of CD8 T cells in ankylosing spondylitis. MiXCR was run by TCRdb on the 5' RACE reads, yielding one entry per CDR3 protein. The sample holds 200,000 to 250,000 distinct CDR3 sequences, about 26% seen once. Sample: blood, either unsorted or a sorted T cell fraction (not recorded which). The receptors originated from a male donor with ankylosing spondylitis or in good health (not recorded which). Each CDR3 is given with its conserved first and last residue. A D gene is named only where the DNA matches it firmly. The size field is filled for only some rows; it gives once, few, many or a size class.

V gene: TRBV14; clone size: NA; D gene: TRBD2; J gene: TRBJ2-1; CDR3 DNA: TGTGCCAGCAGCCAAGAAGCGGGAGGGTACAATGAGCAGTTCTTC; CDR3 protein: CASSQEAGGYNEQFF
V gene: TRBV9; clone size: NA; D gene: TRBD2; J gene: TRBJ2-7; CDR3 DNA: TGTGCCAGCAGCGTAGTAGCGGGGGTGAACGAGCAGTACTTC; CDR3 protein: CASSVVAGVNEQYF
V gene: TRBV20-1; clone size: NA; D gene: NA; J gene: TRBJ1-5; CDR3 DNA: TGCAGTATCCTCCTGGGGGATAGCAATCAGCCCCAGCATTTT; CDR3 protein: CSILLGDSNQPQHF
V gene: TRBV5-1; clone size: many; D gene: TRBD1; J gene: TRBJ2-2; CDR3 DNA: TGCGCCAGCAGCTGGGGACAGGGGAGAAACACCGGGGAGCTGTTTTTT; CDR3 protein: CASSWGQGRNTGELFF
V gene: TRBV11-2; clone size: few; D gene: NA; J gene: TRBJ2-7; CDR3 DNA: TGTGCCAGCAGCCTGCTAGGCCCCTCGACACGAAACCTTAACGAGCAGTACTTC; CDR3 protein: CASSLLGPSTRNLNEQYF
V gene: TRBV12-3/TRBV12-4; clone size: many; D gene: NA; J gene: TRBJ2-5; CDR3 DNA: TGTGCCAGCAGTTTTTTCGGCTTGAGTATCGAGACCCAGTACTTC; CDR3 protein: CASSFFGLSIETQYF
V gene: TRBV6-1; clone size: many; D gene: NA; J gene: TRBJ1-6; CDR3 DNA: TGTGCCAGGCCCAGAGGGGGTCATTCACCCCTCCACTTT; CDR3 protein: CARPRGGHSPLHF
V gene: TRBV10-3; clone size: many; D gene: TRBD2; J gene: TRBJ2-1; CDR3 DNA: TGTGCCATCAGTGAGTCGAGTTCTAGCGGGTATGGTAGTGAGCAGTTCTTC; CDR3 protein: CAISESSSSGYGSEQFF
V gene: TRBV20-1; clone size: many; D gene: TRBD2; J gene: TRBJ2-3; CDR3 DNA: TGCAGTGCTAGTGTGGCGGGAGGGCCTTCGGTGGATACGCAGTATTTT; CDR3 protein: CSASVAGGPSVDTQYF
V gene: TRBV5-1; clone size: few; D gene: TRBD1; J gene: TRBJ2-5; CDR3 DNA: TGCGCCAGCAGCTTGGCCGGGACAGGGAGGGAGACCCAGTACTTC; CDR3 protein: CASSLAGTGRETQYF
V gene: TRBV7-2; clone size: many; D gene: TRBD1; J gene: TRBJ1-2; CDR3 DNA: TGTGCCAGCAGCCCCCTCCGACAGGGGGCTAGAGGTGGCTACACCTTC; CDR3 protein: CASSPLRQGARGGYTF
V gene: TRBV20-1; clone size: many; D gene: NA; J gene: TRBJ1-1; CDR3 DNA: TGCAGTGCTAGAGCGGGCACTGAAGCTTTCTTT; CDR3 protein: CSARAGTEAFF
V gene: TRBV18; clone size: many; D gene: NA; J gene: TRBJ2-1; CDR3 DNA: TGTGCCAGCTCACCACAGGTCGGGACGAACTACAATGAGCAGTTCTTC; CDR3 protein: CASSPQVGTNYNEQFF
V gene: TRBV29-1; clone size: NA; D gene: TRBD1; J gene: TRBJ1-5; CDR3 DNA: TGCAGCGCCTCGACAGGGTGGGATCAGCCCCAGCATTTT; CDR3 protein: CSASTGWDQPQHF
V gene: TRBV29-1; clone size: NA; D gene: NA; J gene: TRBJ1-1; CDR3 DNA: TGCTGCGCGTCGGGAGGGGTCACTGAAGCTTTCTTT; CDR3 protein: CCASGGVTEAFF
V gene: TRBV11-2; clone size: many; D gene: NA; J gene: TRBJ2-1; CDR3 DNA: TGTGCCAGCAGCTTAGGAGGCGGGGTATACAATGAGCAGTTCTTC; CDR3 protein: CASSLGGGVYNEQFF
V gene: TRBV4-2; clone size: NA; D gene: NA; J gene: TRBJ2-1; CDR3 DNA: TGTGCCAGCAGCCAAGAGAGGGTGGGGAATGAGCAGTTCTTC; CDR3 protein: CASSQERVGNEQFF
V gene: TRBV20-1; clone size: many; D gene: TRBD2; J gene: TRBJ2-7; CDR3 DNA: TGCAGTGCTAGCGGGGGTACAGCGGGGTTTTACGAGCAGTACTTC; CDR3 protein: CSASGGTAGFYEQYF
V gene: TRBV24-1; clone size: NA; D gene: TRBD2; J gene: TRBJ2-2; CDR3 DNA: TGTGCCACCAGTGATTCGGGACTAGCGGGAGGGGAGCTGTTTTTT; CDR3 protein: CATSDSGLAGGELFF
V gene: TRBV12-3/TRBV12-4; clone size: NA; D gene: TRBD2; J gene: TRBJ2-5; CDR3 DNA: TGTGCCAGCAGTTCGGGACTAGTGGGGGAGACCCAGTACTTC; CDR3 protein: CASSSGLVGETQYF
V gene: TRBV20-1; clone size: few; D gene: NA; J gene: TRBJ2-1; CDR3 DNA: TGCAGTGCCAGTAGAGGGGATGAGCAGTTCTTC; CDR3 protein: CSASRGDEQFF
V gene: TRBV12-3/TRBV12-4; clone size: NA; D gene: NA; J gene: TRBJ2-1; CDR3 DNA: TGTGCCAGCAGTAACGAACTAGGAGTTTTTTATGAGCAGTTCTTC; CDR3 protein: CASSNELGVFYEQFF
V gene: TRBV5-6; clone size: NA; D gene: NA; J gene: TRBJ2-7; CDR3 DNA: TGTGCCAGCAGCTTGCCCGGACAGACCTACGAGCAGTACTTC; CDR3 protein: CASSLPGQTYEQYF
V gene: TRBV27; clone size: many; D gene: NA; J gene: TRBJ2-5; CDR3 DNA: TGTGCCAGCAGTCCACAGGGATTGGCGACCCAGTACTTC; CDR3 protein: CASSPQGLATQYF
V gene: TRBV7-6; clone size: few; D gene: NA; J gene: TRBJ2-7; CDR3 DNA: TGTGCCAGCAGCAATACCCCTAGCTCCTACGAGCAGTACTTC; CDR3 protein: CASSNTPSSYEQYF
V gene: TRBV29-1; clone size: few; D gene: TRBD2; J gene: TRBJ2-3; CDR3 DNA: TGCAGCGTTGAAGACGGACTAGCGGGATTGACAGATACGCAGTATTTT; CDR3 protein: CSVEDGLAGLTDTQYF
V gene: TRBV6-2/TRBV6-3; clone size: many; D gene: TRBD1; J gene: TRBJ2-7; CDR3 DNA: TGTGCCAGCAGTAAAGGGCCGGGGACAGTCTCCTACGAGCAGTACTTC; CDR3 protein: CASSKGPGTVSYEQYF
V gene: TRBV25-1; clone size: many; D gene: NA; J gene: TRBJ2-6; CDR3 DNA: TGTGCCAGCAGTGAATCTGGGGCCAACGTCCTGACTTTC; CDR3 protein: CASSESGANVLTF
V gene: TRBV29-1; clone size: NA; D gene: NA; J gene: TRBJ1-3; CDR3 DNA: TGCAGCGTTGCGAGGGGCGGTGGAAACACCATATATTTT; CDR3 protein: CSVARGGGNTIYF
V gene: TRBV12-5; clone size: many; D gene: TRBD2; J gene: TRBJ2-7; CDR3 DNA: TGTGCTAGTGGTTTCGTCCTAGCGGGGAGCTCCTACGAGCAGTACTTC; CDR3 protein: CASGFVLAGSSYEQYF
V gene: TRBV5-1; clone size: NA; D gene: TRBD2; J gene: TRBJ2-1; CDR3 DNA: TGCGCCAGCAGCCGCCCGGGACTAGCGGGAGTAAACGAGCAGTTCTTC; CDR3 protein: CASSRPGLAGVNEQFF
V gene: TRBV7-8; clone size: many; D gene: TRBD1; J gene: TRBJ1-1; CDR3 DNA: TGTGCCAGCAGCTCCGGACAGGGGCATTTATCCGGAGCTTTCTTT; CDR3 protein: CASSSGQGHLSGAFF
V gene: TRBV2; clone size: many; D gene: NA; J gene: TRBJ2-2; CDR3 DNA: TGTGCCAGCAGCGCGGGCTTAGCAACCGGGGAGCTGTTTTTT; CDR3 protein: CASSAGLATGELFF
V gene: TRBV5-1; clone size: many; D gene: NA; J gene: TRBJ1-1; CDR3 DNA: TGCGCCAGCAGCTTCAACAGCGCTGAAGCTTTCTTT; CDR3 protein: CASSFNSAEAFF
V gene: TRBV12-5; clone size: NA; D gene: NA; J gene: TRBJ1-6; CDR3 DNA: TGTGCTAGTGGTTTGGTATACGTCGGGATTTCGGCCAATTCACCCCTCCACTTT; CDR3 protein: CASGLVYVGISANSPLHF
V gene: TRBV10-3; clone size: NA; D gene: TRBD2; J gene: TRBJ2-7; CDR3 DNA: TGTGCCATCAGTGGAGCTAGCGGGAACTACGAGCAGTACTTC; CDR3 protein: CAISGASGNYEQYF
V gene: TRBV20-1; clone size: many; D gene: TRBD2; J gene: TRBJ2-5; CDR3 DNA: TGCAGTGCTAGAGAGGCTAGCGGGATACTGGAGACCCAGTACTTC; CDR3 protein: CSAREASGILETQYF